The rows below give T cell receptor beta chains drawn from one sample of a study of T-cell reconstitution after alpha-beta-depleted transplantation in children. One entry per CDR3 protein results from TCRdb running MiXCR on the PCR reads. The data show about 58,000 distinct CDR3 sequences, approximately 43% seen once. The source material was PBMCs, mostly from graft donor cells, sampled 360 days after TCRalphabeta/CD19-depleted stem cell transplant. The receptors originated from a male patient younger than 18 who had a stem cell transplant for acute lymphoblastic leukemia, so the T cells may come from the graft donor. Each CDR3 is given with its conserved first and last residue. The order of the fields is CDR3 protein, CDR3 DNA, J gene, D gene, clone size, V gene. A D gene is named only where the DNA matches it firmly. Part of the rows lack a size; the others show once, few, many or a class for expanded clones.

CDR3 protein: CASSPDRGPLNEQFF
CDR3 DNA: TGTGCCAGCAGTCCGGACAGGGGGCCTCTCAATGAGCAGTTCTTC
J gene: TRBJ2-1
D gene: TRBD1
clone size: NA
V gene: TRBV6-1

CDR3 protein: CATTDRGPFYPSTDTQYF
CDR3 DNA: TGTGCCACGACGGACAGGGGACCCTTCTACCCTAGCACAGATACGCAGTATTTT
J gene: TRBJ2-3
D gene: TRBD1
clone size: NA
V gene: TRBV27

CDR3 protein: CASSLRDYLREQYF
CDR3 DNA: TGTGCCAGCAGCCTCCGGGACTACCTTCGGGAGCAGTACTTC
J gene: TRBJ2-7
D gene: TRBD2
clone size: few
V gene: TRBV6-2/TRBV6-3

CDR3 protein: CATSILLEPSTDTQYF
CDR3 DNA: TGTGCCACCAGCATTCTCTTAGAGCCTAGCACAGATACGCAGTATTTT
J gene: TRBJ2-3
D gene: NA
clone size: NA
V gene: TRBV15

CDR3 protein: CASSLWRGPLGNYNEQFF
CDR3 DNA: TGTGCCAGCAGTTTATGGAGGGGCCCTCTGGGAAACTACAATGAGCAGTTCTTC
J gene: TRBJ2-1
D gene: NA
clone size: NA
V gene: TRBV27

CDR3 protein: CASSPELYQETQYF
CDR3 DNA: TGCGCCAGCAGCCCAGAGTTGTACCAAGAGACCCAGTACTTC
J gene: TRBJ2-5
D gene: NA
clone size: NA
V gene: TRBV4-3

CDR3 protein: CASSEVFKGGNNEQFF
CDR3 DNA: TGTGCCAGCAGTGAAGTTTTTAAGGGGGGAAACAATGAGCAGTTCTTC
J gene: TRBJ2-1
D gene: NA
clone size: NA
V gene: TRBV25-1

CDR3 protein: CASMQFTNTEAFF
CDR3 DNA: TGTGCCAGCATGCAGTTCACGAACACTGAAGCTTTCTTT
J gene: TRBJ1-1
D gene: NA
clone size: few
V gene: TRBV7-9

CDR3 protein: CASSFVAGKTGELFF
CDR3 DNA: TGTGCCAGCAGTTTCGTAGCGGGGAAAACCGGGGAGCTGTTTTTT
J gene: TRBJ2-2
D gene: TRBD2
clone size: NA
V gene: TRBV12-3/TRBV12-4

CDR3 protein: CASRSDRVLSYEQYF
CDR3 DNA: TGTGCCAGCAGATCAGACAGGGTACTCTCCTACGAGCAGTACTTC
J gene: TRBJ2-7
D gene: TRBD1
clone size: NA
V gene: TRBV5-8

CDR3 protein: CATSDLGLNEQFF
CDR3 DNA: TGTGCCACCAGTGACCTTGGGCTGAATGAGCAGTTCTTC
J gene: TRBJ2-1
D gene: NA
clone size: NA
V gene: TRBV24-1

CDR3 protein: CASNQGGYTEAFF
CDR3 DNA: TGCGCCAGCAATCAGGGTGGGTACACTGAAGCTTTCTTT
J gene: TRBJ1-1
D gene: NA
clone size: few
V gene: TRBV5-1

CDR3 protein: CASSSSYPFGQYF
CDR3 DNA: TGTGCCAGCAGTTCCTCTTACCCCTTCGGGCAGTACTTC
J gene: TRBJ2-7
D gene: NA
clone size: few
V gene: TRBV12-3/TRBV12-4

CDR3 protein: CASSLFPSGRARGGELFF
CDR3 DNA: TGTGCCAGCAGTTTATTCCCCAGCGGGAGGGCCCGAGGCGGGGAGCTGTTTTTT
J gene: TRBJ2-2
D gene: TRBD2
clone size: few
V gene: TRBV28

CDR3 protein: CASSAHIVRGEQYF
CDR3 DNA: TGTGCCAGCAGCGCCCATATAGTCCGTGGCGAGCAGTACTTC
J gene: TRBJ2-7
D gene: NA
clone size: NA
V gene: TRBV13

CDR3 protein: CASSLHRGGIGELFF
CDR3 DNA: TGTGCCAGCAGCTTACACCGGGGCGGTATCGGGGAGCTGTTTTTT
J gene: TRBJ2-2
D gene: NA
clone size: NA
V gene: TRBV7-6

CDR3 protein: CASGTDRIYNEQFF
CDR3 DNA: TGTGCCAGCGGGACTGACCGAATTTACAATGAGCAGTTCTTC
J gene: TRBJ2-1
D gene: NA
clone size: NA
V gene: TRBV27

CDR3 protein: CATSRTDRRAKLFF
CDR3 DNA: TGTGCCACCAGCAGAACAGACAGGAGGGCAAAACTGTTTTTT
J gene: TRBJ1-4
D gene: NA
clone size: NA
V gene: TRBV15

CDR3 protein: CASSPLVGRTGELFF
CDR3 DNA: TGTGCCAGCAGTCCCTTAGTTGGACGCACCGGGGAGCTGTTTTTT
J gene: TRBJ2-2
D gene: NA
clone size: few
V gene: TRBV27

CDR3 protein: CSARDPGTVFLTNEKLFF
CDR3 DNA: TGCAGTGCTAGAGATCCCGGAACGGTTTTCTTAACTAATGAAAAACTGTTTTTT
J gene: TRBJ1-4
D gene: NA
clone size: few
V gene: TRBV20-1

CDR3 protein: CSDRTGPDF
CDR3 DNA: TGCAGCGACAGGACAGGCCCGGACTTC
J gene: TRBJ2-7
D gene: TRBD1
clone size: NA
V gene: TRBV29-1

CDR3 protein: CASSRWASTGELFF
CDR3 DNA: TGTGCCAGCAGTAGGTGGGCGAGCACCGGGGAGCTGTTTTTT
J gene: TRBJ2-2
D gene: NA
clone size: once
V gene: TRBV27

CDR3 protein: CASSLTGLVNTGELF
CDR3 DNA: TGTGCCAGCAGTCTGACAGGGCTTGTGAACACCGGGGAGCTGTTT
J gene: TRBJ2-2
D gene: TRBD1
clone size: many
V gene: TRBV28

CDR3 protein: CASSLSSADTQYF
CDR3 DNA: TGTGCCAGCAGCTTAAGTTCTGCAGATACGCAGTATTTT
J gene: TRBJ2-3
D gene: NA
clone size: NA
V gene: TRBV7-9

CDR3 protein: CASSDSYTGELFF
CDR3 DNA: TGTGCCAGCAGCGACAGCTACACCGGGGAGCTGTTTTTT
J gene: TRBJ2-2
D gene: NA
clone size: once
V gene: TRBV9

CDR3 protein: CASSATRSEQYF
CDR3 DNA: TGTGCCAGCAGCGCGACCCGTTCCGAGCAGTACTTC
J gene: TRBJ2-7
D gene: NA
clone size: NA
V gene: TRBV21-1

CDR3 protein: CASGYRGLGTDTQYF
CDR3 DNA: TGTGCCAGCGGGTACAGGGGGCTCGGCACAGATACGCAGTATTTT
J gene: TRBJ2-3
D gene: TRBD1
clone size: NA
V gene: TRBV11-1

CDR3 protein: CASSLGTGGLNEQYF
CDR3 DNA: TGTGCCAGCAGCTTGGGGACAGGGGGCCTGAACGAGCAGTACTTC
J gene: TRBJ2-7
D gene: TRBD1
clone size: NA
V gene: TRBV7-8

CDR3 protein: CASSRGGTGYIGELFF
CDR3 DNA: TGCGCCAGCAGCCGGGGAGGGACAGGGTATATCGGGGAGCTGTTTTTT
J gene: TRBJ2-2
D gene: TRBD1
clone size: NA
V gene: TRBV4-3

CDR3 protein: CASSYRTFGEQFF
CDR3 DNA: TGTGCCAGCAGCTACAGGACTTTTGGTGAGCAGTTCTTC
J gene: TRBJ2-1
D gene: NA
clone size: few
V gene: TRBV7-8

CDR3 protein: CASSFEGDTQYF
CDR3 DNA: TGCGCCAGCAGCTTCGAGGGGGATACGCAGTATTTT
J gene: TRBJ2-3
D gene: NA
clone size: few
V gene: TRBV5-1

CDR3 protein: CASSEGLAGSDTQYF
CDR3 DNA: TGTGCCAGCAGTGAAGGACTAGCGGGGTCAGATACGCAGTATTTT
J gene: TRBJ2-3
D gene: TRBD2
clone size: NA
V gene: TRBV6-4

CDR3 protein: CASSRDSNQPQHF
CDR3 DNA: TGTGCCAGCAGCCGAGACAGCAATCAGCCCCAGCATTTT
J gene: TRBJ1-5
D gene: NA
clone size: NA
V gene: TRBV27

CDR3 protein: CASSELAGVGEQYF
CDR3 DNA: TGTGCCAGCAGTGAACTAGCGGGAGTGGGCGAGCAGTACTTC
J gene: TRBJ2-7
D gene: TRBD2
clone size: NA
V gene: TRBV6-4

CDR3 protein: CASSSRRGSSGANVLTF
CDR3 DNA: TGTGCCAGCAGCTCCCGGCGGGGGAGCTCTGGGGCCAACGTCCTGACTTTC
J gene: TRBJ2-6
D gene: TRBD2
clone size: few
V gene: TRBV13

CDR3 protein: CASSTSTGGTYNEQFF
CDR3 DNA: TGTGCCAGCAGTACCTCCACAGGGGGAACCTACAATGAGCAGTTCTTC
J gene: TRBJ2-1
D gene: TRBD1
clone size: NA
V gene: TRBV28

CDR3 protein: CASSLSSYYEQYF
CDR3 DNA: TGTGCCAGCAGCTTATCTAGCTACTACGAGCAGTACTTC
J gene: TRBJ2-7
D gene: NA
clone size: NA
V gene: TRBV7-2

CDR3 protein: CASSRGTGEGETQYF
CDR3 DNA: TGCGCCAGCAGCCGCGGGACAGGTGAAGGAGAGACCCAGTACTTC
J gene: TRBJ2-5
D gene: TRBD1
clone size: NA
V gene: TRBV5-1

CDR3 protein: CASRPAGAGGGETQYF
CDR3 DNA: TGTGCCAGCCGCCCCGCGGGGGCAGGGGGCGGAGAGACCCAGTACTTC
J gene: TRBJ2-5
D gene: NA
clone size: NA
V gene: TRBV7-7

CDR3 protein: CASTKGGEDTQYF
CDR3 DNA: TGTGCCAGCACCAAGGGGGGGGAAGATACGCAGTATTTT
J gene: TRBJ2-3
D gene: NA
clone size: NA
V gene: TRBV12-3/TRBV12-4

CDR3 protein: CSVPADRDLNEQFF
CDR3 DNA: TGCAGCGTTCCGGCGGACAGGGATTTAAATGAGCAGTTCTTC
J gene: TRBJ2-1
D gene: TRBD1
clone size: NA
V gene: TRBV29-1